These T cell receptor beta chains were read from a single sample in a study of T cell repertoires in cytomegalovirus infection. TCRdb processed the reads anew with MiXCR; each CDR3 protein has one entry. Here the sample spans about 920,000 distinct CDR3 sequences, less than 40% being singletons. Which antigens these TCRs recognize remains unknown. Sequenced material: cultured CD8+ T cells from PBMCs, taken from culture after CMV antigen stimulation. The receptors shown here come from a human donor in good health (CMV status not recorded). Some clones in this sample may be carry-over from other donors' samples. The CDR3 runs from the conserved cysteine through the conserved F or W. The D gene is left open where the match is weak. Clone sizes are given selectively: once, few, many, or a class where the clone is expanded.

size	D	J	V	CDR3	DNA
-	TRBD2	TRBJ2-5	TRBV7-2	CASSGGGGGKDF	TGTGCCAGCAGCGGCGGCGGGGGGGGGAAGGACTTC
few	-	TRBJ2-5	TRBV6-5	CASSYTLSQGQETQYF	TGTGCCAGCAGTTACACCCTTTCGCAGGGGCAAGAGACCCAGTACTTC
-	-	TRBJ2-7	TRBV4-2	CASSQGINSYEQYF	TGTGCCAGCAGCCAAGGTATCAACTCCTACGAGCAGTACTTC
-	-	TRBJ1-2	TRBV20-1	CSARGLKYGYTF	TGCAGTGCCAGGGGCCTGAAGTATGGCTACACCTTC
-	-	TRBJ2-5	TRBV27	CASTQGGAETQYF	TGTGCCAGCACCCAGGGGGGGGCAGAGACCCAGTACTTC
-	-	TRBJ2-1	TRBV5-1	CASSSSGTGAYNEQFF	TGCGCCAGCAGCTCTTCGGGGACGGGCGCCTACAATGAGCAGTTCTTC
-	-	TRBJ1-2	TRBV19	CASSMGGYAYGYTF	TGTGCCAGTAGTATGGGGGGGTATGCCTATGGCTACACCTTC
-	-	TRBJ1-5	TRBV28	CASGIYSNQPQHF	TGTGCCAGCGGAATCTATAGCAATCAGCCCCAGCATTTT
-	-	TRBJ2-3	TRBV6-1	CASSFPPEGPDTQYF	TGTGCCAGCAGCTTCCCCCCGGAGGGGCCAGATACGCAGTATTTT
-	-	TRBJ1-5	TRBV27	CASGQTNQPQHF	TGTGCCTCCGGACAGACCAATCAGCCCCAGCATTTT
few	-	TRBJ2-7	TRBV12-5	CASGFDSYEQYF	TGTGCTAGTGGTTTTGACAGCTACGAGCAGTACTTC
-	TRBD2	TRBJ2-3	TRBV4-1	CASSQNGGVFTDTQYF	TGCGCCAGCAGCCAAAACGGGGGGGTATTCACAGATACGCAGTATTTT
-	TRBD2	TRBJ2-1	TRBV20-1	CSAPGRGGGAWNEQFF	TGCAGTGCCCCGGGCAGAGGCGGGGGGGCGTGGAATGAGCAGTTCTTC
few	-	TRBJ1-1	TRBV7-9	CASSSPVDGAEAFF	TGTGCCAGCAGCTCCCCGGTGGACGGTGCTGAAGCTTTCTTT
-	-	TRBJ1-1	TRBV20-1	CSARELNTEAFF	TGCAGTGCCAGGGAGCTGAACACTGAAGCTTTCTTT
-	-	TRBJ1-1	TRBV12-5	CASGFSWTEAFF	TGTGCTAGTGGTTTCTCGTGGACTGAAGCTTTCTTT
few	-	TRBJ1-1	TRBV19	CASTQGSVNTEAFF	TGTGCCAGTACCCAGGGCTCGGTGAACACTGAAGCTTTCTTT
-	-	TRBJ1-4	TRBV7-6	CASSLGSEDEKLFF	TGTGCCAGCAGCTTAGGGTCGGAAGATGAAAAACTGTTTTTT
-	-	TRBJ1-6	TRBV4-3	CASSQDLLARGDSPLHF	TGCGCCAGCAGCCAAGATCTTCTCGCGCGAGGGGATTCACCCCTCCACTTT
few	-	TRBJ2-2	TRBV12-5	CASGLVDHGELFF	TGTGCTAGTGGTTTGGTAGATCACGGGGAGCTGTTTTTT
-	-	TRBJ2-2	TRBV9	CASNAGGELFF	TGTGCCAGCAATGCGGGCGGGGAGCTGTTTTTT
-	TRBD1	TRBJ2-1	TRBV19	CASTLGTGVNEQFF	TGTGCCAGTACCCTCGGGACAGGGGTCAATGAGCAGTTCTTC
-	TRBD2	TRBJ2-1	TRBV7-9	CASSLVPSGTNEQFF	TGTGCCAGCAGCTTAGTTCCTAGCGGTACAAATGAGCAGTTCTTC
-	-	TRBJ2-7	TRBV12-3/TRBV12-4	CASSRLFYEQYF	TGTGCCAGCAGTCGATTGTTTTACGAGCAGTACTTC
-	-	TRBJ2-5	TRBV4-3	CASSQERDTQTQYF	TGCGCCAGCAGCCAGGAACGGGACACGCAGACCCAGTACTTC
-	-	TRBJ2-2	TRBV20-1	CSVERTWSTGELFF	TGCAGTGTAGAACGAACTTGGTCAACCGGGGAGCTGTTTTTT
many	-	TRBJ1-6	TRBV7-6	CASSSIDSNSPLHF	TGTGCCAGCAGCTCAATCGACAGCAATTCACCCCTCCACTTT
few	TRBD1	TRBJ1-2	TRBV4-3	CASSQDLRTGTPGYTF	TGCGCCAGCAGCCAAGATCTCCGGACAGGGACGCCTGGCTACACCTTC
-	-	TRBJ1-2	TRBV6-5	CASTNGFQLANYGYTF	TGTGCCAGCACCAACGGGTTTCAGTTAGCTAACTATGGCTACACCTTC
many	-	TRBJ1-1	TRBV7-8	CASSLRDTASTEAFF	TGTGCCAGCAGCCTCCGGGACACCGCCTCCACTGAAGCTTTCTTT
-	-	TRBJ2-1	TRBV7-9	CASSFSDSDYNEQFF	TGTGCCAGCAGCTTTTCCGATAGCGACTACAATGAGCAGTTCTTC
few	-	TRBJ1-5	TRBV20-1	CSARDLISGVSQHF	TGCAGTGCTAGAGATCTCATTTCAGGAGTTTCCCAGCATTTT
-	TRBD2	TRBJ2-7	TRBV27	CASSIAGVPSYEQYF	TGTGCCAGCAGCATAGCGGGGGTGCCTTCCTACGAGCAGTACTTC
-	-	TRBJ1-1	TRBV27	CASSHNSQTAFF	TGTGCCAGCAGTCACAACAGTCAGACCGCTTTCTTT
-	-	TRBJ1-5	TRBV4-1	CASSLPEALQPQHF	TGCGCCAGCAGCCTCCCTGAGGCATTACAGCCCCAGCATTTT
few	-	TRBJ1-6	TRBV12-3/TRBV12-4	CASSFYFGDFPSGGYNSPLHF	TGTGCCAGCAGTTTCTATTTCGGTGACTTCCCATCCGGAGGGTATAATTCACCCCTCCACTTT